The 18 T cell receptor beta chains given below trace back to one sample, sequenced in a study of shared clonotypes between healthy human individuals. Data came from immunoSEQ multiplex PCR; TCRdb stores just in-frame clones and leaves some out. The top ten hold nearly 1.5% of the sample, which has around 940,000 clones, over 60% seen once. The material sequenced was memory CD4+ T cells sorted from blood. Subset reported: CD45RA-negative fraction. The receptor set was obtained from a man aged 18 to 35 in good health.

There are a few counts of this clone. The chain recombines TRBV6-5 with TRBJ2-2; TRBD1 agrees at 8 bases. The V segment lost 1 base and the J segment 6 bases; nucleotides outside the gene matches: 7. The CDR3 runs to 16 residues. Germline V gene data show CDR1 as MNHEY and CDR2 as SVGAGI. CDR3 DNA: TGTGCCAGCAGTTACTTGCCCAGGGGGCCGGCCGGGGAGCTGTTTTTT. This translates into CASSYLPRGPAGELFF.

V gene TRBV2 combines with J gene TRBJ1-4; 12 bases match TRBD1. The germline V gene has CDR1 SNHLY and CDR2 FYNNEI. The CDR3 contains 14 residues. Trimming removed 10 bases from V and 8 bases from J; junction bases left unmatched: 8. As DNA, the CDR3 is TGTGCCACTGTACCGGGACAGGGGGCGGAAAAACTGTTTTTT. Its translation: CATVPGQGAEKLFF.

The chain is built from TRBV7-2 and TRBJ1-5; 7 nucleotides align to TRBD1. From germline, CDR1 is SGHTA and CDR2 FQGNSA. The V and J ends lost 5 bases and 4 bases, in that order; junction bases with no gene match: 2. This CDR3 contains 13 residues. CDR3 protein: CASSQGVNQPQHF. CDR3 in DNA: TGTGCCAGCAGCCAGGGGGTTAATCAGCCCCAGCATTTT.

As DNA, the CDR3 is TGTGCCAGCAGTGCAACCGGGACAGGGGGCAGGGAGACCCAGTACTTC. Amino acids: CASSATGTGGRETQYF. V and J are TRBV27 and TRBJ2-5; the match to TRBD1 covers 12 bases. Losses at the gene ends were 5 bases for V and 5 bases for J; bases not matched to a gene: 9. The germline gives CDR1 MNHEY, CDR2 SMNVEV (reference sequence). This CDR3 comprises 16 residues.

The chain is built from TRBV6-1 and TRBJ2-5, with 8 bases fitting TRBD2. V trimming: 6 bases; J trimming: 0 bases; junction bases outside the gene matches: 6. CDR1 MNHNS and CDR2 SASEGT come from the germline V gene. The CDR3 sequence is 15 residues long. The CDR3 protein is CASRVPGGYQETQYF. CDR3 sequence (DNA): TGTGCCAGCAGAGTCCCGGGAGGGTACCAAGAGACCCAGTACTTC.

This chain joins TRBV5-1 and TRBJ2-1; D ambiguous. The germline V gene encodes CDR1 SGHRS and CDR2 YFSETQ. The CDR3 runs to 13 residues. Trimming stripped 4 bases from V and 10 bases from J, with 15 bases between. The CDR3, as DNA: TGCGCCAGCAGCCTCGGCCCGGTCCGGGAGCAGTTCTTC. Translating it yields CASSLGPVREQFF.

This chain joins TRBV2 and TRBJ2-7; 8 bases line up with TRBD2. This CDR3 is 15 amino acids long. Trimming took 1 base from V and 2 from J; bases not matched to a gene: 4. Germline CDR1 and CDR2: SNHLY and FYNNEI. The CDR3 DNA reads TGTGCCAGCAGTGAAGGTCGGGGGGGGCCCTACGAGCAGTACTTC. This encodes CASSEGRGGPYEQYF.

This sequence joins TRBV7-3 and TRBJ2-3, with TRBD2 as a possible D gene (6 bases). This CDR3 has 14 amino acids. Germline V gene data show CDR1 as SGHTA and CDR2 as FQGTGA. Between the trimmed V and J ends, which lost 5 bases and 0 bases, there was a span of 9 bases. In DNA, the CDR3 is TGTGCCAGCAGCCCCGGGACTAGCACAGATACGCAGTATTTT. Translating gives CASSPGTSTDTQYF.

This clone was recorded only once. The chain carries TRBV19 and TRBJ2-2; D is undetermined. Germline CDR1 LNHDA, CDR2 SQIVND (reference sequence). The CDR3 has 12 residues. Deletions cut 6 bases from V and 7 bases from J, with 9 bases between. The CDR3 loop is CASSKTGGELFF. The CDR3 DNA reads TGTGCCAGTAGCAAAACTGGCGGGGAGCTGTTTTTT.

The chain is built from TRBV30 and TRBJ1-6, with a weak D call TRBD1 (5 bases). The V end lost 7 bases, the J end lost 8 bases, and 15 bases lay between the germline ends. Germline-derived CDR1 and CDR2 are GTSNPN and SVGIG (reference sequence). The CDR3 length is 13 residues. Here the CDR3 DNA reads TGTGCCTTTAAAGGGGACGGGGATTCACCCCTCCACTTT. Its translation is CAFKGDGDSPLHF.

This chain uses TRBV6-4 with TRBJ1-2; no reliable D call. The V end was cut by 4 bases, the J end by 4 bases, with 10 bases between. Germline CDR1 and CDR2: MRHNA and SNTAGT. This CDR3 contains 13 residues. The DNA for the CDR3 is TGTGCCAGCAGTGCCTCAGGAAGCTATGGCTACACCTTC. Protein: CASSASGSYGYTF.

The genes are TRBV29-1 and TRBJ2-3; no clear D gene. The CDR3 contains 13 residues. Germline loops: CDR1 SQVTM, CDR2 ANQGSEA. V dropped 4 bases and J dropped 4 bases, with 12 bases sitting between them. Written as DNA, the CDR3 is TGCAGCGTTGGTTTTGGGTCCGCAGATACGCAGTATTTT. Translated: CSVGFGSADTQYF.

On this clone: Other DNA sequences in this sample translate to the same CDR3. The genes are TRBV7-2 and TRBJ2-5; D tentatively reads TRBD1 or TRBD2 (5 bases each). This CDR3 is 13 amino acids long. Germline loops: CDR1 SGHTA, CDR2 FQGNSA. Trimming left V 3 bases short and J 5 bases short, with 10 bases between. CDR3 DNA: TGTGCCAGCAGCTTGGGGGTGAGGGAGACCCAGTACTTC. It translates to CASSLGVRETQYF.

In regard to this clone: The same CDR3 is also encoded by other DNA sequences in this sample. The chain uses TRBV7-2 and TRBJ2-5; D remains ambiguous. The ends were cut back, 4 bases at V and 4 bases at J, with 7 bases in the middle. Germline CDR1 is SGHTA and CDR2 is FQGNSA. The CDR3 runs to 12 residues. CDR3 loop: CASSYRGETQYF. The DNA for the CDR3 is TGTGCCAGCAGCTACCGCGGAGAGACCCAGTACTTC.

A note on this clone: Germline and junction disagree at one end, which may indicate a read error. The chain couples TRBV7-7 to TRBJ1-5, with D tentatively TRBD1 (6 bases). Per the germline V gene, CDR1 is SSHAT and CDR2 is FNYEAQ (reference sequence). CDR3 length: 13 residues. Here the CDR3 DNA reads TGTGCTAGCAGCCAAACCTCGGGGGCCCCCCAGCATTTT. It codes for CASSQTSGAPQHF.

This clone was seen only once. CDR3 nucleotides: TGTGCCAGCACCCCACAGGGGGCAGGCCAGCCCCAGCATTTT. This codes for CASTPQGAGQPQHF. The chain joins TRBV28 to TRBJ1-5, with 9 bases that match TRBD1. With V trimmed by 7 bases and J by 7 bases, 8 bases remained unmatched. Germline V gene lookup returns CDR1 MDHEN and CDR2 SYDVKM. The CDR3 has 14 amino acids.

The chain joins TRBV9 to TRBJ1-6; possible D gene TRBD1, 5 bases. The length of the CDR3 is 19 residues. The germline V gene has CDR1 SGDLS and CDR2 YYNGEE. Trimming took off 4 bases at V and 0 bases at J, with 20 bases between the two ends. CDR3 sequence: CASSLSPTVDSSYNSPLHF. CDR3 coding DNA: TGTGCCAGCAGCTTATCCCCGACTGTTGACAGCTCCTATAATTCACCCCTCCACTTT.

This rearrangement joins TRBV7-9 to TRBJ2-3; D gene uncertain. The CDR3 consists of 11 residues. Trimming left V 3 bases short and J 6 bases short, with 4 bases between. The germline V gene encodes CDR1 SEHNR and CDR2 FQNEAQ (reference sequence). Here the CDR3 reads CASSFKDTQYF. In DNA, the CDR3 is TGTGCCAGCAGCTTTAAGGATACGCAGTATTTT.